Shown below are 17 T cell receptor beta chains from a single sample sequenced in a study of blood T cell repertoires in COVID-19. The table came from immunoSEQ multiplex PCR; TCRdb's copy has only in-frame clones and leaves some out. The sample gives approximately 92,000 clones, roughly 89% of which show up once; less than 2% is in the top ten. The sequenced sample was peripheral blood. These receptors were obtained from a man in his sixties or seventies with active or convalescent COVID-19.

The rearrangement joins TRBV28 to TRBJ1-2; TRBD1 might be the D (6 bases). Deletions cut 8 bases from V and 3 bases from J, with 19 bases between. From germline, CDR1 is MDHEN and CDR2 SYDVKM. This CDR3 is 15 amino acids long. The CDR3 bases are TGTGCCAGCGGGGATCCAGGGGCGGGCCACTATGGCTACACCTTC. It encodes CASGDPGAGHYGYTF.

The chain uses TRBV5-6 and TRBJ2-2, with TRBD1 matching 7 bases. The J segment lost 4 bases and the V segment lost 4 bases, leaving 10 bases of the junction unmatched. Germline CDR1 reads SGHDT; CDR2 reads YYEEEE. The CDR3 contains 16 residues. CDR3 sequence (DNA): TGTGCCAGCAGCCCACGACAGGGTTTGATCACCGGGGAGCTGTTTTTT. Translation: CASSPRQGLITGELFF.

The V gene is TRBV6-2 or TRBV6-3, the J gene TRBJ1-2; D is undetermined. This CDR3 is built from 14 residues. Germline lookup yields CDR1 MNHEY and CDR2 SVGEGT. Trimming left V 2 bases short and J 8 bases short, with 15 bases between. The CDR3 reads CASSYGWQVRGYTF. CDR3 sequence (DNA): TGTGCCAGCAGTTACGGATGGCAGGTCCGAGGCTACACCTTC.

This clone was counted a few times. The junction differs from germline at one of its ends, possibly a read error. V is TRBV7-7 and J is TRBJ2-1, with TRBD2 identical over 13 bases. This CDR3 has 15 amino acids. Germline CDR1 is SSHAT and CDR2 is FNYEAQ (reference sequence). The CDR3 sequence is CASSQLAGGLNEQFF. CDR3 DNA sequence: TGTGCTAGCAGCCAACTAGCGGGGGGGCTCAATGAGCAGTTCTTC.

The DNA for the CDR3 is TGCGCCAGCAGCTTGTCGGTTGGACAGGGGGCGTCTCGAACTGAAGCTTTCTTT. Translation: CASSLSVGQGASRTEAFF. The V gene is TRBV5-1, the J gene TRBJ1-1, with TRBD1 matching 11 bases. This CDR3 contains 18 residues. With 1 base clipped from V and 5 bases from J, the junction kept 13 bases outside the gene matches. Germline loops: CDR1 SGHRS, CDR2 YFSETQ.

The chain recombines TRBV5-1 with TRBJ1-3, with D possibly being TRBD1 (5 bases). The germline V and J ends were trimmed by 0 bases and 4 bases, with 14 bases remaining between them. Germline V lookup: CDR1 SGHRS, CDR2 YFSETQ. CDR3 length equals 16 residues. The CDR3 DNA follows: TGCGCCAGCAGCTTGGATGAGGGGACTACAGGAAACACCATATATTTT. This codes for CASSLDEGTTGNTIYF.

This rearrangement joins TRBV6-1 to TRBJ1-6, with TRBD1 matching over 7 bases. V lost 1 base and J lost 7; bases outside the gene matches: 10. In germline, CDR1 is MNHNS, CDR2 SASEGT. This CDR3 has 17 amino acids. CDR3: CASSEDRARGINSPLHF. CDR3 coding DNA: TGTGCCAGCAGTGAAGACAGGGCCAGGGGGATAAATTCACCCCTCCACTTT.

The chain uses TRBV6-5 and TRBJ1-5, with 7 bases fitting TRBD1. Germline V gives CDR1 MNHEY, CDR2 SVGAGI. The CDR3 sequence is 13 residues long. Unmatched junction bases numbered 5, after V lost 6 bases and J lost 6 bases. The CDR3 spells CASRRGGGQPQHF. DNA for the CDR3: TGTGCCAGCAGGCGAGGGGGCGGTCAGCCCCAGCATTTT.

The rearrangement joins TRBV12-3 or TRBV12-4 to TRBJ1-1; 10 nucleotides line up with TRBD1. V lost 8 bases, J lost 7 bases, and 7 bases stayed unmatched. This CDR3 comprises 13 residues. CDR3 region: CASRGDRGGEAFF. DNA for the CDR3: TGTGCCAGCCGTGGGGACAGGGGAGGTGAAGCTTTCTTT.

Written as DNA, the CDR3 is TGTGCCAGTAGTAACAGGGGTTCTAGGGAAGAGACCCAGTACTTC. It yields the protein CASSNRGSREETQYF. This chain connects TRBV19 to TRBJ2-5, with TRBD1 matching over 7 bases. V dropped 4 bases and J dropped 3; count of bases not matched to a gene: 8. There are 15 residues in the CDR3. Looked up from germline, CDR1 is LNHDA and CDR2 is SQIVND (reference sequence).

The V gene is TRBV6-6, the J gene TRBJ1-3; D remains unclear. Germline V lookup: CDR1 MNHNY, CDR2 SVGAGI (reference sequence). This CDR3 is built from 15 residues. V was pared by 6 bases and J by 0 bases, with 12 bases between. The CDR3 protein is CASSYIPSSGNTIYF. The CDR3 coding sequence is TGTGCCAGCAGCTACATCCCTAGCTCTGGAAACACCATATATTTT.

The J gene is TRBJ2-2, the V gene TRBV24-1; 8 nucleotides align to TRBD1. CDR1 is KGHDR and CDR2 is SFDVKD in the germline V gene. The CDR3 runs 16 residues. V lost 5 bases to trimming and J lost 1 base; unmatched junction nucleotides: 5. The CDR3 region has the DNA TGTGCCACCAGTGCCCCCGGGACAGGGAACACCGGGGAGCTGTTTTTT. Protein sequence: CATSAPGTGNTGELFF.

The chain uses TRBV2 and TRBJ1-6; a possible D gene is TRBD1 (6 bases). Germline V gene data show CDR1 as SNHLY and CDR2 as FYNNEI. Trimming removed 4 bases from V and 8 bases from J, with 24 bases in between. This CDR3 comprises 18 residues. This chain's CDR3 is CASSAGEGRGQRDSPLHF. The DNA for the CDR3 is TGTGCCAGCAGTGCCGGGGAAGGGCGCGGACAGAGGGATTCACCCCTCCACTTT. The entire variable domain, with the rest obtained from reference TRBV2 and TRBJ1-6, is as follows: EPEVTQTPSHQVTQMGQEVILRCVPISNHLYFYWYRQILGQKVEFLVSFYNNEISEKSEIFDDQFSVERPDGSNFTLKIRSTKLEDSAMYFCASSAGEGRGQRDSPLHFGNGTRLTVT.

This clone appeared once. The genes are TRBV28 and TRBJ1-3; D unresolved. The ends were cut back, 2 bases at V and 0 bases at J, with 8 bases in the middle. The CDR3 runs to 15 residues. Germline loops: CDR1 MDHEN, CDR2 SYDVKM. The DNA of the CDR3 is TGTGCCAGCAGTTTACGGAGGTTCTCTGGAAACACCATATATTTT. Its protein product is CASSLRRFSGNTIYF.

This sequence joins TRBV28 and TRBJ2-7; a possible D gene is TRBD1 (7 bases). Germline V gene sequence: CDR1 MDHEN, CDR2 SYDVKM. The length of the CDR3 is 14 residues. Deletions cut 2 bases from V and 1 base from J, with 9 bases between. The CDR3 reads CASSLPGGSYEQYF. CDR3 DNA: TGTGCCAGCAGTTTACCAGGGGGGTCCTACGAGCAGTACTTC.

This clone was detected a few times. V and J are TRBV2 and TRBJ1-2; D might be TRBD1 (5 bases). The germline CDR1 and CDR2 sequences are SNHLY and FYNNEI. Trimming removed 7 bases from V and 2 bases from J, with 14 bases in between. The CDR3 is 14 residues long. The CDR3 region is CASILGGANYGYTF. CDR3 coding DNA: TGTGCCAGCATCCTAGGAGGGGCCAACTATGGCTACACCTTC. The entire variable domain, with the rest obtained from reference TRBV2 and TRBJ1-2, is as follows: EPEVTQTPSHQVTQMGQEVILRCVPISNHLYFYWYRQILGQKVEFLVSFYNNEISEKSEIFDDQFSVERPDGSNFTLKIRSTKLEDSAMYFCASILGGANYGYTFGSGTRLTVV.

The chain joins TRBV6-5 to TRBJ2-5, with 12 bases identical to TRBD1. There are 15 residues in the CDR3. V trimming: 7 bases; J trimming: 5 bases; junction bases outside the gene matches: 8. CDR1 and CDR2 from the germline V gene are MNHEY and SVGAGI. The CDR3 spells CASKTGTGGLETQYF. The CDR3 DNA follows: TGTGCCAGCAAAACCGGGACAGGGGGCTTGGAGACCCAGTACTTC.